These T cell receptor beta chains were read from a single sample in a study of shared clonotypes between healthy human individuals. Clones were sequenced by immunoSEQ multiplex PCR, and TCRdb holds only the in-frame ones, with some missing. The data contain 1 million to 1.3 million clones, around 78% of them singletons. What was sequenced was memory CD4+ T cells from PBMCs. These receptors all come from a man aged 18 to 30 in good health. Some clones in this sample may be carry-over from other donors' samples. Each CDR3 is given with its conserved first and last residue. D genes are given only for firm matches. Size values are once, few and many counts, or a class for expanded clones, and some rows have none.

abundance: -
d_gene: -
v_gene: TRBV7-3
j_gene: TRBJ2-5
CDR3nt: TGTGCCAGCAGCCCACAGAAATGTGAAGAGACCCAGTACTTC
CDR3aa: CASSPQKCEETQYF

abundance: -
d_gene: -
v_gene: TRBV5-1
j_gene: TRBJ2-3
CDR3nt: TGCGCCAGCAGCCAGGGTAGCACAGATACGCAGTATTTT
CDR3aa: CASSQGSTDTQYF

abundance: once
d_gene: -
v_gene: TRBV7-8
j_gene: TRBJ1-2
CDR3nt: TGTGCCAGCAGCTTACGGGGAGGGGGCTATGGCTACACCTTC
CDR3aa: CASSLRGGGYGYTF

abundance: once
d_gene: -
v_gene: TRBV28
j_gene: TRBJ2-5
CDR3nt: TGTGCCAGCAATGCGGGTCTGGAGACCCAGTACTTC
CDR3aa: CASNAGLETQYF

abundance: -
d_gene: -
v_gene: TRBV5-1
j_gene: TRBJ2-5
CDR3nt: TGCGCCAGCAGCTTGGCCGCCAGCACTCAAGAGACCCAGTACTTC
CDR3aa: CASSLAASTQETQYF

abundance: -
d_gene: TRBD2
v_gene: TRBV10-3
j_gene: TRBJ2-3
CDR3nt: TGTGCCATCAGTGGTATGGGCGGGAGGGCTCGCACAGATACGCAGTATTTT
CDR3aa: CAISGMGGRARTDTQYF

abundance: -
d_gene: -
v_gene: TRBV5-1
j_gene: TRBJ1-4
CDR3nt: TGCGCCAGCAGCTTGGAGGAGGGCCCGACTAAAAAACTGTTTTTT
CDR3aa: CASSLEEGPTKKLFF

abundance: -
d_gene: -
v_gene: TRBV7-9
j_gene: TRBJ2-7
CDR3nt: TGTGCCAGCAGCTTGGCGGGACGGTCCTACGAGCAGTACTTC
CDR3aa: CASSLAGRSYEQYF

abundance: -
d_gene: TRBD2
v_gene: TRBV27
j_gene: TRBJ2-7
CDR3nt: TGTGCCAGCACTCTGCGGGGAGGGGCCTATCACGAGCAGTACTTC
CDR3aa: CASTLRGGAYHEQYF

abundance: -
d_gene: TRBD2
v_gene: TRBV7-9
j_gene: TRBJ2-3
CDR3nt: TGTGCCAGCAGCCAGAGCGGGAGTGCCACAGATACGCAGTATTTT
CDR3aa: CASSQSGSATDTQYF

abundance: -
d_gene: TRBD2
v_gene: TRBV7-3
j_gene: TRBJ2-7
CDR3nt: TGTGCCAGCAGCTTCACTAGCGGGAGGGCGGGGGAGCAGTACTTC
CDR3aa: CASSFTSGRAGEQYF

abundance: -
d_gene: -
v_gene: TRBV9
j_gene: TRBJ2-3
CDR3nt: TGTGCCAGCAGCCCCCTTAGTGGCACAGATACGCAGTATTTT
CDR3aa: CASSPLSGTDTQYF

abundance: few
d_gene: -
v_gene: TRBV5-1
j_gene: TRBJ1-6
CDR3nt: TGCGCCAGCAGCTTGGGCCAGGGTGTATCACCCCTCCACTTT
CDR3aa: CASSLGQGVSPLHF